What follows is one TCR beta chain and its context. Its antigen is as yet unknown. The data originate from a study of T cells in Graves' hyperthyroidism and ophthalmopathy. The investigators amplified TCR beta CDR3 regions from RNA transcripts. In the first-round RT-PCR of the TCR CDR3, the HTBI primer set was used. TCRdb re-called the multiplex PCR reads through MiXCR, storing one row per CDR3 protein. Of 500,000 to 650,000 distinct CDR3 sequences detected, 40% to 55% appear once; the ten largest clones hold about two fifths. Germline lookup yields CDR1 SNHLY and CDR2 FYNNEI. The V and J ends lost 7 bases and 7 bases respectively, with 13 bases between them. This CDR3 comprises 13 residues. Study observations and caveats: Blood shared most expanded thyroid clonotypes above 0.001.

The J gene is TRBJ1-4, the V gene TRBV2; the D is unclear. The origin of this receptor is an adult woman with Graves' disease, either hyperthyroidism or ophthalmopathy (not recorded which). Input material: peripheral blood or thyroid tissue (not recorded which). The CDR3 DNA reads as TGTGCCAGCACTCCGGTCGGCACTGAAAAACTGTTTTTT. Translated: CASTPVGTEKLFF. The complete variable domain, with remaining parts taken from reference TRBV2 and TRBJ1-4, reads EPEVTQTPSHQVTQMGQEVILRCVPISNHLYFYWYRQILGQKVEFLVSFYNNEISEKSEIFDDQFSVERPDGSNFTLKIRSTKLEDSAMYFCASTPVGTEKLFFGSGTQLSVL.